Below, one TCR beta chain is given with its context. Its specificity is unknown. These data originate in a study of blood T cells in healthy people across ages. Overall study results and limits: Changes seen in expanded clonotypes were possibly confounded by donor CMV status left unknown. Conclusively comparing naive with antigen-experienced cells was impossible with unsorted PBMCs.

Using a J-beta primer mix together with a sample-barcoded 5' primer, a second PCR was run for roughly 6 to 12 cycles. TCRdb redid the calling of the 5' RACE reads with MiXCR, one entry per CDR3 protein. Of roughly 2 million distinct CDR3 sequences in the sample, around half were seen once. The CDR3 is 14 residues long. Per the germline V gene, CDR1 is MNHEY and CDR2 is SMNVEV (reference sequence). This chain uses TRBV27 with TRBJ2-7; 8 positions match TRBD2. Judging by the DNA end, TRBJ2-5 fits better; the J call may be wrong. What was sequenced was blood. The receptor was isolated from a woman between 40 and 50 years old in good health. This CDR3 is CASSERGWGETQYF. The CDR3 bases are TGTGCCAGCAGTGAGCGGGGGTGGGGAGAGACCCAGTACTTC.